This T cell receptor (beta chain) was recorded in a study of a mutant IDH1 vaccine in newly diagnosed glioma. The assay was immunoSEQ multiplex PCR, and TCRdb's table has in-frame clones only and misses some. The table lists 50,000 to 60,000 clones, around 80% of them singletons. Regarding this clone: The antigen is unknown.

Trimming pared 5 bases from V and 0 bases from J, leaving 9 bases between. CDR3 length: 14 residues. The germline gives CDR1 SGHKS, CDR2 YYEKEE (reference sequence). Specified time point: week 23, last vaccination. Vaccination used 300 ug of mutant IDH1 20-mer peptide per dose, with topical imiquimod. The sample consisted of PBMCs, taken from a glioma patient whose treatment included an IDH1 peptide vaccine. This TCR was recovered from a man aged 40-55 years with glioma. This chain links TRBV5-5 with TRBJ1-5; D call uncertain. The CDR3 region has the DNA TGTGCCAGCAGTCCGATCAATAGCAATCAGCCCCAGCATTTT. Its translation: CASSPINSNQPQHF.